The source of this T cell receptor (beta chain) is a study of blood T cell repertoires in COVID-19 (dated by TCRdb to the early 2020s). About the study as a whole: Samples from collaborators originated in the United States, Italy and Spain and spanned both the acute and convalescent phases of COVID-19. The material from the prospective study consisted of cDNA or gDNA derived from T cells, B-cell-depleted T cells, or PBMCs. Deeply sampled blood TCRbeta repertoires from subjects exposed to, actively infected with, or recovered from COVID-19 were included in the dataset. The repertoires were made available in a free public database intended to serve as a resource for research on the immune response to SARS-CoV-2. The samples were drawn from the first 160 participants of the ongoing ImmuneRACE study and from over 950 subjects provided by 6 global collaborators. A de-identified subject ID, COVID-19 status, age in years and sex were almost always included in the sample metadata. HLA class I and class II types, where available, came from metadata supplied by the sample provider rather than from assay-based typing. Broad study findings and their caveats: The quantity of clinical and demographic metadata differed by source and by participant and was supplied without curation.

TCRbeta CDR3 regions were amplified from genomic DNA by means of the immunoSEQ Assay, a bias-controlled multiplex PCR. Per the authors' processing: Within the assay, amplification of reference gene primers was used to estimate how many nucleated cells each sample contained. To quantify the absolute abundance of each unique TCRbeta CDR3 rearrangement, sequence reads were collapsed and filtered. For each sample, productive Simpson clonality was calculated as the square root of Simpson's diversity index over productive rearrangements. TCRdb re-hosts the immuneACCESS table, in-frame sequences only. Its copies lack some clones; in the studies checked, an unresolved V gene accounts for under half of them, and the cause for the rest is not known. D and trimming were read from the DNA, whereas the V and J calls and clone size are those reported in that table. The sample table contains tens of thousands of clones; only one count was recorded for 86% of them. The ten largest clonotypes hold approximately 15% of the sample.

Reading the germline V gene gives CDR1 SGHDN and CDR2 FVKESK. The V end loses 2 bases and the J end loses 5 bases, and a stretch of 12 bases separates them. Its CDR3 holds 14 amino acids, cysteine through phenylalanine. Left in the record is the CDR3 DNA by itself, 42 bases read in frame from the first base. One collaborating source in Seattle enrolled patients while the patients were actively infected and followed the patients over time throughout the course of disease. Whole blood was collected in K2EDTA tubes by collaborating institutions according to the institutions' own protocols. For TCRbeta analysis, collaborator samples were shipped as frozen whole blood, as isolated PBMCs, or as DNA extracted from either sample type. On this clone: Its antigen is not yet known. Per-base quality was not reported, and no clone a single base away is much larger than it.

The chain couples TRBV14 to TRBJ1-1; possibly the D gene is TRBD1, per 6 matching bases. The source material was peripheral blood. This sequence was found in a man in his forties or fifties with COVID-19, enrolled during active disease. The CDR3 reads CASSQYQGITEAFF. The nucleotides are TGTGCCAGCAGCCAATACCAGGGGATTACTGAAGCTTTCTTT.